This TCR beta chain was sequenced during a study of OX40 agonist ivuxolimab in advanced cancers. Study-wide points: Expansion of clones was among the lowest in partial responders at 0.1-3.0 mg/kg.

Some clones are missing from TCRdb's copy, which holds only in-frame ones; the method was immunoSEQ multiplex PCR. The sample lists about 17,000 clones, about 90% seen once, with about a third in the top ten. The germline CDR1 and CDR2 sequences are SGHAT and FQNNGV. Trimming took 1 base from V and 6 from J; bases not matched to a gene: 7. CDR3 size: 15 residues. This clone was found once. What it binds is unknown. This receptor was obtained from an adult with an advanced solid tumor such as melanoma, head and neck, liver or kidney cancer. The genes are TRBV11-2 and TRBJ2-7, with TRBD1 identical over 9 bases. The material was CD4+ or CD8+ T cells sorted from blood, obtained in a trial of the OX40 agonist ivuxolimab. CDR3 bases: TGTGCCAGCAGCTTAGTCGGGACAGGGTCTTCCGAGCAGTACTTC. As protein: CASSLVGTGSSEQYF.